The 17 T cell receptor beta chains below come from one sample, sequenced in a study of T cell repertoires in cytomegalovirus infection. TCRdb re-called the reads with MiXCR, one entry per CDR3 protein. The table has approximately 390,000 distinct CDR3 sequences, about a third seen once. No cognate antigen is known for these TCRs. Source: cultured PBMCs, taken from culture after CMV antigen stimulation. These receptors came from a human donor in good health (CMV status not recorded). Some clones in this sample may be carry-over from other donors' samples.

The sample holds a few counts of this clonotype. The chain joins TRBV7-2 to TRBJ1-2, with D possibly TRBD1 on 6 matching bases. CDR3 size: 12 residues. Germline lookup yields CDR1 SGHTA and CDR2 FQGNSA. V was clipped by 5 bases and J by 8 bases, with 12 bases between them. CDR3 protein: CASSARTDGYTF. The CDR3 bases are TGTGCCAGCAGCGCCCGGACAGACGGCTACACCTTC.

The V call is TRBV28, the J call TRBJ1-5, with 8 bases fitting TRBD1. This CDR3 is 15 amino acids long. Losses at the gene ends were 5 bases for V and 3 bases for J; bases not matched to a gene: 6. In germline, CDR1 is MDHEN, CDR2 SYDVKM. The CDR3 nucleotides are TGTGCCAGCAGTAGGAGACAGGGGTCCAATCAGCCCCAGCATTTT. Amino acids: CASSRRQGSNQPQHF.

In this sample, this clonotype turned up a few times. This chain connects TRBV5-4 to TRBJ1-1; TRBD1 agrees at 8 bases. Germline loops: CDR1 SGHNT, CDR2 YYREEE (reference sequence). The V gene end was trimmed by 4 bases and the J gene end by 6 bases; junction bases not matched to a gene: 5. The CDR3 is made up of 13 amino acids. The CDR3 DNA reads TGTGCCAGCAGCCGATGGACAGGGCCTGAAGCTTTCTTT. This encodes CASSRWTGPEAFF.

The chain uses TRBV7-2 and TRBJ1-6; 7 nucleotides line up with TRBD1. CDR1 SGHTA and CDR2 FQGNSA come from the germline V gene. The CDR3 contains 15 residues. The junction had 6 bases not matched to a gene; V was cut back by 6 bases and J by 4 bases. The CDR3 coding sequence is TGTGCCAGCAGGCAGGGGGGCGCTTATAATTCACCCCTCCACTTT. Translation gives CASRQGGAYNSPLHF.

CDR3 sequence reads: CATSRGVGGRESDEQYF. CDR3 coding DNA: TGTGCCACCAGCAGGGGGGTTGGCGGGAGAGAGTCGGACGAGCAGTACTTC. The V and J genes are TRBV15 and TRBJ2-7; TRBD2 matches 7 bases. This CDR3 contains 17 residues. Germline CDR1 LNHNV, CDR2 YYDKDF (reference sequence). V was clipped by 3 bases and J by 5 bases; unmatched bases: 16. Combining the CDR3 with reference TRBV15 and TRBJ2-7 gives the whole variable domain DAMVIQNPRYQVTQFGKPVTLSCSQTLNHNVMYWYQQKSSQAPKLLFHYYDKDFNNEADTPDNFQSRRPNTSFCFLDIRSPGLGDTAMYLCATSRGVGGRESDEQYFGPGTRLTVT.

This clonotype was recorded many times. The chain carries TRBV7-2 and TRBJ1-5; 8 nucleotides align to TRBD1. Germline CDR1 reads SGHTA; CDR2 reads FQGNSA. CDR3 length equals 16 residues. V was clipped by 5 bases and J by 7 bases; unmatched bases: 13. CDR3 protein: CASSHWTGTVGQPQHF. In DNA, the CDR3 is TGTGCCAGCAGCCATTGGACAGGGACCGTGGGGCAGCCCCAGCATTTT. The full variable domain, completed using reference TRBV7-2 and TRBJ1-5, is GAGVSQSPSNKVTEKGKDVELRCDPISGHTALYWYRQSLGQGLEFLIYFQGNSAPDKSGLPSDRFSAERTGGSVSTLTIQRTQQEDSAVYLCASSHWTGTVGQPQHFGDGTRLSIL.

V is TRBV25-1 and J is TRBJ2-1; no clear D. CDR1 and CDR2 from the germline V gene are MGHDK and SYGVNS. This CDR3 is 14 amino acids long. V lost 3 bases and J 4 bases, leaving 10 bases between the germline ends. The CDR3 DNA is TGTGCCAGCAGTGAGTCGGGTCCTTACAATGAGCAGTTCTTC. It encodes CASSESGPYNEQFF.

This clonotype was observed at least ten times. The V and J genes are TRBV7-8 and TRBJ2-1, with no clear D. The CDR3 is 12 amino acids. V lost 0 bases and J 7 bases, leaving 4 bases between the germline ends. Germline V gene lookup returns CDR1 SGHVS and CDR2 FQNEAQ. The CDR3 loop is CASSLAWNEQFF. In DNA, the CDR3 is TGTGCCAGCAGCTTAGCCTGGAATGAGCAGTTCTTC.

This chain uses TRBV19 with TRBJ1-1, with D possibly matching TRBD1 (6 bases). This CDR3 spans 14 amino acids. Looked up from germline, CDR1 is LNHDA and CDR2 is SQIVND (reference sequence). V was trimmed by 3 bases and J by 1 base, leaving 9 bases between them. The CDR3 bases are TGTGCCAGTAGTATTGCGGGACAGAACACTGAAGCTTTCTTT. Amino acids: CASSIAGQNTEAFF.

The genes are TRBV14 and TRBJ2-5; D gene unclear. Trimming took off 1 base at V and 1 base at J, with 7 bases between the two ends. Germline-derived CDR1 and CDR2 are SGHDN and FVKESK. This CDR3 contains 14 residues. CDR3 sequence: CASSQADFQETQYF. DNA of the CDR3: TGTGCCAGCAGCCAAGCAGATTTCCAAGAGACCCAGTACTTC.

This rearrangement joins TRBV19 to TRBJ1-1; D call uncertain. V gave up 7 bases and J gave up 1 base, with 16 bases separating them. The CDR3 spans 15 residues. Germline loops: CDR1 LNHDA, CDR2 SQIVND (reference sequence). In DNA, the CDR3 is TGTGCCAGTACCACTCTCCAAGGATGGAACACTGAAGCTTTCTTT. Encoded protein: CASTTLQGWNTEAFF.

V gene TRBV10-3 combines with J gene TRBJ2-6; no clear D. The V gene's germline CDR1 is ENHRY and CDR2 SYGVKD. The V and J ends lost 0 bases and 3 bases respectively, with 6 bases between them. The CDR3 length is 15 residues. This CDR3 is CAISESAGGANVLTF. Written as DNA, the CDR3 is TGTGCCATCAGTGAGTCCGCAGGTGGGGCCAACGTCCTGACTTTC.

In its sample, this clonotype was seen many times. This chain connects TRBV7-2 to TRBJ2-1; the match to TRBD2 covers 9 bases. V was pared by 4 bases and J by 9 bases, with 16 bases of the junction left unmatched. This CDR3 spans 17 amino acids. From germline, CDR1 is SGHTA and CDR2 FQGNSA. For the CDR3, the DNA is TGTGCCAGCAGCTCCGACCTTAGCGGGAGATGGAACTCTGAGCAGTTCTTC. Its translation: CASSSDLSGRWNSEQFF.

This clonotype was seen only a few times. Relative to the germline gene, one junction end is altered; a read error may explain this. The gene calls are TRBV15 and TRBJ1-3; D unclear. Germline CDR1 reads LNHNV; CDR2 reads YYDKDF (reference sequence). The CDR3 is 10 residues long. CDR3 coding DNA: TGTGCCACCAGCAGTGACCCGGGGAATTTT. This gives the protein CATSSDPGNF.

The chain uses TRBV29-1 and TRBJ2-2; 7 nucleotides match TRBD1. The CDR3 sequence is 16 residues long. V dropped 4 bases and J dropped 1; count of bases not matched to a gene: 9. The germline V gene encodes CDR1 SQVTM and CDR2 ANQGSEA. In DNA, the CDR3 is TGCAGCGTTGTCTTTAGGGGGCGAATGAACACCGGGGAGCTGTTTTTT. Encoded protein: CSVVFRGRMNTGELFF.

The chain couples TRBV5-6 to TRBJ2-1; a possible D gene is TRBD2 (6 bases). Looked up from germline, CDR1 is SGHDT and CDR2 is YYEEEE. Trimming took off 1 base at V and 7 bases at J, with 9 bases between the two ends. The CDR3 covers 13 residues. The CDR3 sequence is CASSLQTSNEQFF. The CDR3 coding sequence is TGTGCCAGCAGCTTGCAGACTAGTAATGAGCAGTTCTTC.

This chain uses TRBV7-2 with TRBJ1-2; no definite D call. Germline CDR1 is SGHTA and CDR2 is FQGNSA. The V gene lost 1 base and the J gene lost 0 bases, with 9 bases spanning the gap. This CDR3 is built from 15 residues. The CDR3 reads CASSLDGLANYGYTF. Here the CDR3 DNA reads TGTGCCAGCAGCTTAGACGGGTTAGCTAACTATGGCTACACCTTC.